Following are 5 T cell receptor beta chains from one sample sequenced in a study of naive CD8 T cells in extremely preterm neonates. Assay used: immunoSEQ multiplex PCR; TCRdb lists only in-frame clones, some missing. This sample carries roughly 5,500 clones, around 97% of them seen once, and the ten largest clones take roughly 0.76%. Sequencing was done on a sample of naive CD8+ T cells from blood. All receptors come from a human donor in good health.

This chain joins TRBV4-3 and TRBJ1-3, with 8 bases identical to TRBD1. Per germline, CDR1 LGHNA and CDR2 YSLEER. V trimming: 2 bases; J trimming: 2 bases; junction bases outside the gene matches: 11. This CDR3 is 18 amino acids long. In DNA, the CDR3 is TGCGCCAGCAGCCAACCACCTGGTCAGGGGGCCGCTGGAAACACCATATATTTT. Translation: CASSQPPGQGAAGNTIYF.

The chain joins TRBV4-3 to TRBJ1-3; 7 bases are a match to TRBD1. The V segment lost 1 base and the J segment 6 bases; nucleotides outside the gene matches: 3. Germline CDR1 and CDR2: LGHNA and YSLEER. The CDR3 sequence is 14 residues long. The CDR3: CASSQVGQENTIYF. CDR3 DNA sequence: TGCGCCAGCAGCCAAGTTGGACAGGAAAACACCATATATTTT.

The rearrangement uses TRBV7-7 and TRBJ1-6; D call uncertain. The CDR3 covers 10 residues. Germline assignment: CDR1 SSHAT and CDR2 FNYEAQ (reference sequence). Trimming took 4 bases from V and 15 from J, leaving 7 bases between them. The CDR3 sequence: CASSSSGLHF. Written as DNA, the CDR3 is TGTGCCAGCAGCTCCAGTGGCCTCCACTTT.

The gene calls are TRBV6-5 and TRBJ2-2, with D perhaps TRBD1 (6 bases). V was pared by 10 bases and J by 0 bases, with 15 bases between. The germline gives CDR1 MNHEY, CDR2 SVGAGI. CDR3 size: 15 residues. The CDR3 DNA reads as TGTGCCACCACCCCCGGGACAACGAACACCGGGGAGCTGTTTTTT. Its translation: CATTPGTTNTGELFF.

This chain connects TRBV27 to TRBJ2-7, with TRBD1 matching over 10 bases. After removal of 8 bases from V and 2 bases from J, the junction contained 6 bases not matched to a gene. In germline, CDR1 is MNHEY, CDR2 SMNVEV (reference sequence). This CDR3 spans 14 amino acids. CDR3 sequence: CASLSGTGAYEQYF. The DNA for the CDR3 is TGTGCCAGCCTCTCCGGGACAGGGGCCTACGAGCAGTACTTC.